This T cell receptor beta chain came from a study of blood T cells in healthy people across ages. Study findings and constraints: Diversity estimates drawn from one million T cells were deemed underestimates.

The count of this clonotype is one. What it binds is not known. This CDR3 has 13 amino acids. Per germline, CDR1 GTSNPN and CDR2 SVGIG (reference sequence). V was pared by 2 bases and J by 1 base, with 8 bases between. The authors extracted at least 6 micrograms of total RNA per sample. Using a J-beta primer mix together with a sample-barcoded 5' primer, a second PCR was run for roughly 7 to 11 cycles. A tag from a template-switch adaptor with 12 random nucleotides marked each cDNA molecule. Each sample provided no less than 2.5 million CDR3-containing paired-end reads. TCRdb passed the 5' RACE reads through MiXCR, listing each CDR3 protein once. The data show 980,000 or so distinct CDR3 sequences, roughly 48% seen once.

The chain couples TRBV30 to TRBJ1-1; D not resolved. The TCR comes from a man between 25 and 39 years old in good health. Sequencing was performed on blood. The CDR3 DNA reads TGTGCCTGGAGTTCCGGGCAGAACACTGAAGCTTTCTTT. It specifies CAWSSGQNTEAFF.